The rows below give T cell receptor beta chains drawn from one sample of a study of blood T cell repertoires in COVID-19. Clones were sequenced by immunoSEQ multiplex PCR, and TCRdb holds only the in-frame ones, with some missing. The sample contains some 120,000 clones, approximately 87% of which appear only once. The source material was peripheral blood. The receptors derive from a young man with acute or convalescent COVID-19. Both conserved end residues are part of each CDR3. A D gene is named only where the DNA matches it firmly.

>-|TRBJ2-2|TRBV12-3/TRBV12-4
CATSRDTGELFF
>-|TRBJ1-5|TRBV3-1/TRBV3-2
CASSQGPGSNQPQHF
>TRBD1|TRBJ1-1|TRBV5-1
CASSPNRGVNTEAFF
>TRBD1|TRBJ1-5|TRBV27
CASSLQPGQGHQPQHF
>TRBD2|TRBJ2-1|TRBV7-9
CASSLGFGTSGGAYNEQFF
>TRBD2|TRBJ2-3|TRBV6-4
CASSDSTSGGDTQYF
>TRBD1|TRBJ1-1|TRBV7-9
CASSPQTGVNTEAFF
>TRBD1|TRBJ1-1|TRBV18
CASSLMKPGTGANTEAFF
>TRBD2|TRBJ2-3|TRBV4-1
CASSQARLALADTQYF
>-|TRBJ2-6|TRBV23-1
CASNPKATDTSSGANVLTF
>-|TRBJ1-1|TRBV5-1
CASSLVGRNTEAFF
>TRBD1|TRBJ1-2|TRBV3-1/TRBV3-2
CASSQEWGQGALGYTF
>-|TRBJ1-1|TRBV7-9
CASSLPGENTEAFF
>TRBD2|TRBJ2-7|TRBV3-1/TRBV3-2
CASSQGPSGEYEQYF
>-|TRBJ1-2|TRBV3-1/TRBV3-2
CASSHQGLNYGYTF
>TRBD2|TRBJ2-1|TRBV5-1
CASSTDPLAGGHEQFF
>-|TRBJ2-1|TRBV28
CASSLTLASLSNEQFF